The 32 T cell receptor beta chains below all came from one sample that was sequenced in a study of T cells in Graves' hyperthyroidism and ophthalmopathy. TCR beta CDR3 regions were amplified from RNA. First-round RT-PCR targeting the TCR CDR3 was performed with the HTBI primer set. MiXCR was run by TCRdb on the multiplex PCR reads, yielding one entry per CDR3 protein. This sample has 600,000 to 800,000 distinct CDR3 sequences, with roughly 32% found just once. Source material: blood. The receptors were gathered from a woman aged 40 to 50 with Graves' hyperthyroidism.

Points on this clonotype: One base away lies a much larger clone, so this may be a sequencing read error. The CDR3 carries no conserved terminal phenylalanine or tryptophan, so it likely arises from a read error. The V and J genes are TRBV20-1 and TRBJ2-7; D is unclear. The germline V gene encodes CDR1 DFQATT and CDR2 SNEGSKA (reference sequence). There are 11 residues in the CDR3. The V end was cut by 3 bases, the J end by 5 bases, with 8 bases between. The CDR3 loop reads CSASPKHEQYL. The CDR3 region has the DNA TGCAGTGCTAGCCCCAAGCACGAGCAGTACCTC.

Of note for this clonotype: At one boundary the junction diverges from the germline segment, which might be a read error. CDR3 in DNA: TGTACCAGCAGTGAATTAGCAGGCAGCTCCTACGAGCAGCACTTC. It yields the protein CTSSELAGSSYEQHF. The V gene is TRBV25-1, the J gene TRBJ2-7; D ambiguous. The germline V gene has CDR1 MGHDK and CDR2 SYGVNS. This CDR3 spans 15 amino acids.

The chain combines TRBV5-4 with TRBJ1-2, with TRBD1 as a possible D gene (6 bases). The germline V gene encodes CDR1 SGHNT and CDR2 YYREEE (reference sequence). The V end lost 4 bases, the J end lost 10 bases, and 14 bases lay between the germline ends. There are 12 residues in the CDR3. DNA for the CDR3: TGTGCCAGCAGCCTCAGGGGACCCTACTACACCTTC. Translated: CASSLRGPYYTF.

This clonotype was observed a few times. V usage is TRBV19 and J usage is TRBJ1-4; possibly TRBD1 for D (6 bases). V was trimmed by 2 bases and J by 6 bases, leaving 16 bases between them. Germline assignment: CDR1 LNHDA and CDR2 SQIVND (reference sequence). The CDR3 loop spans 16 amino acids. The CDR3: CASSILHRAGDEKLFF. As DNA, the CDR3 is TGTGCCAGTAGTATATTGCACAGGGCCGGAGATGAAAAACTGTTTTTT.

This clonotype was recorded once. The J gene is TRBJ1-6, the V gene TRBV24-1, with D perhaps matching TRBD1 (6 bases). This CDR3 comprises 14 residues. Trimming stripped 4 bases from V and 5 bases from J, with 8 bases between. Germline CDR1 and CDR2: KGHDR and SFDVKD. CDR3 loop: CATSDHRDNSPLHF. The CDR3 DNA sequence: TGTGCCACCAGTGACCACAGGGATAATTCACCCCTCCACTTT.

Comment on this clonotype: Just one base apart from a much larger clone, this may be a read error. The chain combines TRBV7-9 with TRBJ1-3; D unclear. The germline gives CDR1 SEHNR, CDR2 FQNEAQ (reference sequence). This CDR3 contains 14 residues. V lost 1 base and J lost 4, with 8 bases in between. CDR3 amino acids: CASSLGTQGNTIYF. The CDR3 nucleotides read TGTGCCAGCAGCTTAGGGACCCAAGGAAACACCATATATTTT.

This clonotype has a handful of counts. The rearrangement links TRBV20-1 to TRBJ2-5, with 7 bases matching TRBD2. In germline, CDR1 is DFQATT, CDR2 SNEGSKA (reference sequence). The junction had 8 bases not matched to a gene; V was cut back by 0 bases and J by 1 base. The CDR3 sequence is 16 residues long. The CDR3 region is CSARDHGSGPQETQYF. For the CDR3, the DNA is TGCAGTGCTAGAGATCACGGTAGCGGGCCCCAAGAGACCCAGTACTTC.

The genes are TRBV7-6 and TRBJ1-5, with unresolved D. This CDR3 is built from 15 residues. Germline V gene lookup returns CDR1 SGHVS and CDR2 FNYEAQ. Trimming took off 2 bases at V and 0 bases at J, with 8 bases between the two ends. The CDR3 DNA is TGTGCCAGCAGCTTAAACGGCTATAGCAATCAGCCCCAGCATTTT. Its protein is CASSLNGYSNQPQHF.

The genes are TRBV7-9 and TRBJ2-5, with D perhaps TRBD1 or TRBD2 (5 bases each). Germline assignment: CDR1 SEHNR and CDR2 FQNEAQ (reference sequence). Trimming removed 11 bases at V and 2 bases at J, with 18 bases between. The CDR3 extends over 14 amino acids. CDR3 sequence: CAWTRGQGQETQYF. Here the CDR3 DNA reads TGTGCCTGGACGAGGGGCCAGGGACAAGAGACCCAGTACTTC.

As regards this clonotype: A much larger clonotype is one base distant, so this may be a read error. The rearrangement links TRBV12-3 or TRBV12-4 to TRBJ1-3; D unresolved. This CDR3 contains 12 residues. The CDR3 region has the DNA TGTGTCAGCAGGCCCCGGGGAAACACCATATATTTT. It translates to CVSRPRGNTIYF.

This clonotype showed up many times. The genes are TRBV9 and TRBJ1-3; TRBD1 agrees at 8 bases. Germline-derived CDR1 and CDR2 are SGDLS and YYNGEE. V gave up 3 bases and J gave up 3 bases; unmatched junction bases: 11. This CDR3 is 17 amino acids long. CDR3 in amino acids: CASSAIHQGAVGNTIYF. CDR3 sequence (DNA): TGTGCCAGCAGCGCGATTCATCAGGGGGCGGTTGGAAACACCATATATTTT.

CDR3 residues: CASSPTGGTDTEAFF. CDR3 bases: TGCGCCAGCAGCCCGACTGGGGGCACGGACACTGAAGCTTTCTTT. This chain links TRBV5-1 with TRBJ1-1, with a weak D call TRBD1 (6 bases). CDR3 length equals 15 residues. V was shortened by 4 bases and J by 3 bases, with 16 bases between the two germline ends. Germline V gene sequence: CDR1 SGHRS, CDR2 YFSETQ.

This clonotype was seen many times. This chain connects TRBV10-3 to TRBJ2-2, with TRBD1 matching over 8 bases. This CDR3 is 14 amino acids long. V shed 3 bases, J shed 8 bases, and the junction held 5 bases outside the gene matches. The germline V gene has CDR1 ENHRY and CDR2 SYGVKD. The CDR3 sequence: CAISEDRGVGELFF. DNA for the CDR3: TGTGCCATCAGTGAAGACAGGGGAGTAGGGGAGCTGTTTTTT.

The chain couples TRBV29-1 to TRBJ2-5; TRBD1 agrees at 11 bases. With 5 bases clipped from V and 5 bases from J, the junction kept 10 bases outside the gene matches. CDR3 length: 15 amino acids. Germline assignment: CDR1 SQVTM and CDR2 ANQGSEA. The CDR3 DNA sequence: TGCAGCGTTATAGGGACAGGGGGAGGTCTGGAGACCCAGTACTTC. Protein sequence: CSVIGTGGGLETQYF. The whole variable domain, remainder taken from reference TRBV29-1 and TRBJ2-5, is SAVISQKPSRDICQRGTSLTIQCQVDSQVTMMFWYRQQPGQSLTLIATANQGSEATYESGFVIDKFPISRPNLTFSTLTVSNMSPEDSSIYLCSVIGTGGGLETQYFGPGTRLLVL.

This clonotype was observed many times. This CDR3 reads CSARLGSETPLHF. The CDR3 nucleotides are TGCAGTGCTAGATTAGGGTCGGAGACACCCCTCCACTTT. The chain employs TRBV20-1 and TRBJ1-6, with no clear D. Germline loops: CDR1 DFQATT, CDR2 SNEGSKA (reference sequence). CDR3 length: 13 amino acids. V was shortened by 2 bases and J by 11 bases, with 13 bases between the two germline ends.

The chain links TRBV19 to TRBJ2-5; 10 bases fit TRBD2. Germline trimming cut 9 bases from V and 3 bases from J; bases unmatched to any gene: 4. This CDR3 has 13 amino acids. The germline V gene has CDR1 LNHDA and CDR2 SQIVND (reference sequence). CDR3 amino acids: CASRGLAEETQYF. For the CDR3, the DNA is TGTGCCAGCAGAGGACTAGCGGAAGAGACCCAGTACTTC.

This clonotype appeared many times. This rearrangement joins TRBV20-1 to TRBJ2-5; D possibly corresponds to TRBD2 (5 bases). The CDR3 totals 12 residues. The V end was cut by 5 bases, the J end by 5 bases, with 12 bases between. In germline, CDR1 is DFQATT, CDR2 SNEGSKA (reference sequence). For the CDR3, the DNA is TGCAGTGCTCCACCCGAGGGCGAGACCCAGTACTTC. Translating gives CSAPPEGETQYF.

The chain combines TRBV7-2 with TRBJ2-7, with TRBD1 identical over 10 bases. The CDR3 is made up of 15 amino acids. J lost 4 bases, V lost 5 bases, and 8 bases had no gene match. Germline V gene lookup returns CDR1 SGHTA and CDR2 FQGNSA. The CDR3 bases are TGTGCCAGCAGCGCCGGGACAGGGGATGTTTACGAGCAGTACTTC. It specifies CASSAGTGDVYEQYF. Looking up the rest from reference TRBV7-2 and TRBJ2-7 gives the full variable domain: GAGVSQSPSNKVTEKGKDVELRCDPISGHTALYWYRQSLGQGLEFLIYFQGNSAPDKSGLPSDRFSAERTGGSVSTLTIQRTQQEDSAVYLCASSAGTGDVYEQYFGPGTRLTVT.

The chain employs TRBV28 and TRBJ2-7; the D gene is possibly TRBD2 (6 bases). Germline CDR1 is MDHEN and CDR2 is SYDVKM. This CDR3 has 14 residues. V lost 5 bases and J lost 0, with 11 bases in between. Written as DNA, the CDR3 is TGTGCCAGCAGTGCGGGGAGTTTCTCCTACGAGCAGTACTTC. It translates to CASSAGSFSYEQYF.

The rearrangement joins TRBV12-3 or TRBV12-4 to TRBJ1-2; unclear D gene. The V gene lost 2 bases and the J gene lost 5 bases, with 21 bases spanning the gap. The CDR3 totals 17 residues. In DNA, the CDR3 is TGTGCCAGCAGTTTACCACATCAAGCATCTGATATTTATGGCTACACCTTC. Translation gives CASSLPHQASDIYGYTF.

With respect to this clonotype: A much larger clone differs by one base, so this may be a read error. The chain recombines TRBV7-2 with TRBJ1-3; the match to TRBD1 covers 9 bases. CDR1 SGHTA and CDR2 FQGNSA come from the germline V gene. V shed 5 bases and J 6 bases; nucleotides not matched to a gene: 8. This CDR3 spans 15 amino acids. This chain's CDR3 is CASSLTGQGANTIYF. CDR3 sequence (DNA): TGTGCCAGCAGCCTGACGGGACAGGGTGCAAACACCATATATTTT. The whole variable domain, filled in from reference TRBV7-2 and TRBJ1-3, reads GAGVSQSPSNKVTEKGKDVELRCDPISGHTALYWYRQSLGQGLEFLIYFQGNSAPDKSGLPSDRFSAERTGGSVSTLTIQRTQQEDSAVYLCASSLTGQGANTIYFGEGSWLTVV.

The chain carries TRBV4-3 and TRBJ2-5, with TRBD1 matching over 9 bases. Losses at the gene ends were 6 bases for V and 5 bases for J; bases not matched to a gene: 10. The CDR3 is made up of 15 amino acids. In germline, CDR1 is LGHNA, CDR2 YSLEER. The CDR3 DNA sequence: TGCGCCAGCAGGGCCGGGACAGGGTTGAGTGAGACCCAGTACTTC. Its translation: CASRAGTGLSETQYF.

The chain employs TRBV7-8 and TRBJ1-2; D unresolved. The CDR3 totals 15 residues. In germline, CDR1 is SGHVS, CDR2 FQNEAQ. V was trimmed by 6 bases and J by 6 bases, leaving 20 bases between them. CDR3 region: CASSLRSDWINGYTF. The CDR3 bases are TGTGCCAGCAGTCTTCGCTCAGACTGGATTAATGGCTACACCTTC.

At least ten counts were recorded for this clonotype. J is TRBJ1-2 and V is TRBV7-9, with D hard to call. This CDR3 is 10 amino acids long. V was shortened by 5 bases and J by 5 bases, with 3 bases between the two germline ends. The V gene's germline CDR1 is SEHNR and CDR2 FQNEAQ (reference sequence). The CDR3 DNA is TGTGCCAGCAGCGCATATGGCTACACCTTC. Translation: CASSAYGYTF.

This clonotype was counted only a few times. The chain carries TRBV29-1 and TRBJ1-1; tentatively, D is TRBD1 (5 bases). The V end was cut by 6 bases, the J end by 11 bases, with 19 bases between. Germline V lookup: CDR1 SQVTM, CDR2 ANQGSEA. This CDR3 region has 12 residues. DNA of the CDR3: TGCAGCGTCGGGGACGGATCCCTTTGGGCTTTCTTT. Translation: CSVGDGSLWAFF. The entire variable domain, with the rest obtained from reference TRBV29-1 and TRBJ1-1, is as follows: SAVISQKPSRDICQRGTSLTIQCQVDSQVTMMFWYRQQPGQSLTLIATANQGSEATYESGFVIDKFPISRPNLTFSTLTVSNMSPEDSSIYLCSVGDGSLWAFFGQGTRLTVV.

Concerning this clonotype itself: It may be a read error: a sequence one base away is much more abundant. The rearrangement links TRBV12-3 or TRBV12-4 to TRBJ1-2; D not resolved. V lost 6 bases and J 6 bases, leaving 11 bases between the germline ends. The CDR3 is 12 amino acids. CDR3: CASSETRHGYTF. The CDR3 DNA reads TGTGCCAGCAGCGAGACACGCCATGGCTACACCTTC.

This clonotype was seen repeatedly, ten times or more. This chain links TRBV6-5 with TRBJ2-7; TRBD2 matches at 8 bases. V trimming: 2 bases; J trimming: 3 bases; junction bases outside the gene matches: 0. The germline CDR1 and CDR2 sequences are MNHEY and SVGAGI. CDR3 size: 13 residues. CDR3 bases: TGTGCCAGCAGTTACAGCGGGAGCTACGAGCAGTACTTC. Protein sequence: CASSYSGSYEQYF.

This clonotype was picked up a small number of times. This chain connects TRBV18 to TRBJ2-5; 9 bases fit TRBD2. The V gene end was trimmed by 0 bases and the J gene end by 5 bases; junction bases not matched to a gene: 4. Germline CDR1 reads KGHSH; CDR2 reads LQKENI. This CDR3 is built from 15 residues. Here the CDR3 DNA reads TGTGCCAGCTCACCACCCTCTAGCGGGACGGAGACCCAGTACTTC. Its translation: CASSPPSSGTETQYF.

This clonotype was seen only a few times. CDR3 region: CASSRHRGQGQPQHF. The DNA of the CDR3 is TGCGCCAGCAGCCGGCACAGGGGGCAGGGGCAGCCCCAGCATTTT. The rearrangement joins TRBV4-1 to TRBJ1-5; 9 nucleotides agree with TRBD1. From germline, CDR1 is MGHRA and CDR2 YSYEKL. The CDR3 is 15 amino acids. With V trimmed by 4 bases and J by 7 bases, 8 bases remained unmatched.

The gene calls are TRBV2 and TRBJ2-1; D may be TRBD2 (5 bases). This CDR3 is 13 amino acids long. The V and J ends lost 4 bases and 5 bases respectively, with 9 bases between them. The germline CDR1 and CDR2 sequences are SNHLY and FYNNEI. CDR3 sequence reads: CASSGEINNEQFF. As DNA, the CDR3 is TGTGCCAGCAGTGGGGAGATTAACAATGAGCAGTTCTTC.

The V call is TRBV12-3 or TRBV12-4, the J call TRBJ1-1; TRBD1 agrees at 8 bases. The CDR3 has 18 amino acids. V lost 3 bases to trimming and J lost 1 base; unmatched junction nucleotides: 13. CDR3 DNA sequence: TGTGCCAGCAGTTTCGATTCTCTTAGGGACAGGTCGAACACTGAAGCTTTCTTT. It specifies CASSFDSLRDRSNTEAFF.

This clonotype was seen ten or more times. The chain is built from TRBV29-1 and TRBJ2-7; maybe TRBD2 (7 bases). The CDR3 is made up of 15 amino acids. The V end lost 4 bases, the J end lost 0 bases, and 16 bases lay between the germline ends. CDR1 is SQVTM and CDR2 is ANQGSEA in the germline V gene. This CDR3 is CSVVHQGGGSYEQYF. The CDR3, as DNA: TGCAGCGTTGTTCACCAGGGAGGGGGCTCCTACGAGCAGTACTTC.